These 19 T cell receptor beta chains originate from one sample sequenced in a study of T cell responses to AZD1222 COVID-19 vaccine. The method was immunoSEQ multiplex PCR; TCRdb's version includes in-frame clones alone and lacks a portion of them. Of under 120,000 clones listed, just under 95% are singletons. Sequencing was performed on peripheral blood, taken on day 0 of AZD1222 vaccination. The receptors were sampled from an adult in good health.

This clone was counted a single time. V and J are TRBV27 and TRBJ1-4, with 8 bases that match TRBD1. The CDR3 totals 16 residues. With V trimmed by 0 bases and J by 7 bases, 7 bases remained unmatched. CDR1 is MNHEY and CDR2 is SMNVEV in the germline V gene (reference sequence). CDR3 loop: CASSLSQGAEGEKLFF. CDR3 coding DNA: TGTGCCAGCAGTTTATCGCAGGGGGCAGAGGGTGAAAAACTGTTTTTT.

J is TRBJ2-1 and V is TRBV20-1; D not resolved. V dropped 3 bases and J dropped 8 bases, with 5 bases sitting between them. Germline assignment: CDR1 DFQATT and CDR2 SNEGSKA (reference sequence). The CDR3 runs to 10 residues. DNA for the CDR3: TGCAGTGCTAGGGACGATGAGCAGTTCTTC. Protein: CSARDDEQFF.

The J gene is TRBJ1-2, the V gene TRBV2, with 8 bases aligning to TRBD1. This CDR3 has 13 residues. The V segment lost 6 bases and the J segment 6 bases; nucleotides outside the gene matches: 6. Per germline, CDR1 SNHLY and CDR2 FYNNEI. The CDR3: CASRGDRGDGYTF. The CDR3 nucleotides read TGTGCCAGCAGGGGAGACAGGGGAGATGGCTACACCTTC.

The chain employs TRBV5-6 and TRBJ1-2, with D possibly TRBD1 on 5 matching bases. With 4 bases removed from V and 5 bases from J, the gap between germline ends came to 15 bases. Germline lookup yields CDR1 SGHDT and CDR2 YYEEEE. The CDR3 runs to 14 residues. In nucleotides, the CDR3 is TGTGCCAGCAGCGGGGCGGTGGACGAGTATGGCTACACCTTC. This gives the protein CASSGAVDEYGYTF.

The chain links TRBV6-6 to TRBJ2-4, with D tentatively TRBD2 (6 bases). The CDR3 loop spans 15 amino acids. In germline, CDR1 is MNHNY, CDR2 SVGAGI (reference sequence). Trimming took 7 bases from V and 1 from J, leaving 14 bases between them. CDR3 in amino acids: CASTTGGGAKNIQYF. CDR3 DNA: TGTGCCAGCACCACGGGTGGGGGGGCCAAAAACATTCAGTACTTC.

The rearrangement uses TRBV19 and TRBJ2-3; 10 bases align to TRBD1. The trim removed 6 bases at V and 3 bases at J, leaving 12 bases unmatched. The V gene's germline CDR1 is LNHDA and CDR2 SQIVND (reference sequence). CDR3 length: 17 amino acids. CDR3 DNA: TGTGCCAGTAGCCCACCGCGGGGGGACAGGGGAACAGATACGCAGTATTTT. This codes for CASSPPRGDRGTDTQYF. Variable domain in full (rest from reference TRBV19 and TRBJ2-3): DGGITQSPKYLFRKEGQNVTLSCEQNLNHDAMYWYRQDPGQGLRLIYYSQIVNDFQKGDIAEGYSVSREKKESFPLTVTSAQKNPTAFYLCASSPPRGDRGTDTQYFGPGTRLTVL.

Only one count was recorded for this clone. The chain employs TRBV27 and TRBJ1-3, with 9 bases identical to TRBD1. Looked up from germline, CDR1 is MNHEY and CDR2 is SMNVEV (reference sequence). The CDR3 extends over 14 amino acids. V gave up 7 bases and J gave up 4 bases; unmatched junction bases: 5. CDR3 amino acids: CASKRDREGNTIYF. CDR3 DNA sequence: TGTGCCAGCAAGAGGGACAGGGAGGGAAACACCATATATTTT.

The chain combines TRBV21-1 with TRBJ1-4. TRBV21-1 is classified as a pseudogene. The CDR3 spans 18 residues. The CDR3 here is CASIVPGRGWAANEKLFF. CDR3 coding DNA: TGTGCCAGCATCGTCCCGGGACGGGGCTGGGCGGCTAATGAAAAACTGTTTTTT.

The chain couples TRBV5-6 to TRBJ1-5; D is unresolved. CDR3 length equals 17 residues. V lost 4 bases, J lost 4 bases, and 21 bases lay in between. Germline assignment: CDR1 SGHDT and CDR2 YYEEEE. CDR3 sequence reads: CASSRRVGLSQNQPQHF. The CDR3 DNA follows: TGTGCCAGCAGCCGAAGGGTAGGCTTAAGTCAGAATCAGCCCCAGCATTTT.

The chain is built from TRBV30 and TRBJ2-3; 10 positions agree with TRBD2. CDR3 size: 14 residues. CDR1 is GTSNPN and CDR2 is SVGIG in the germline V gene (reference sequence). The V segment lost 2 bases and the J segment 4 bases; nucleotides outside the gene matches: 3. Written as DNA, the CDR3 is TGTGCCTGGAGTAGACTAGCGGGCTCAGATACGCAGTATTTT. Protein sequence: CAWSRLAGSDTQYF.

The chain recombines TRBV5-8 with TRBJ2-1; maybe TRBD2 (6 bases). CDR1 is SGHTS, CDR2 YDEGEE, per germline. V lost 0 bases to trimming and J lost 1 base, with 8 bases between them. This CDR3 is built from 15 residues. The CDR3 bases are TGTGCCAGCAGCTTGGTAGCGGTTTCCTACAATGAGCAGTTCTTC. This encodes CASSLVAVSYNEQFF.

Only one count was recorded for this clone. CDR3 sequence reads: CASSPSMGLNSPLHF. As DNA, the CDR3 is TGCGCCAGCAGCCCTTCAATGGGTCTTAATTCACCCCTCCACTTT. The V call is TRBV5-1, the J call TRBJ1-6; unclear D gene. Germline V gives CDR1 SGHRS, CDR2 YFSETQ. The CDR3 sequence is 15 residues long. The V end was cut by 4 bases, the J end by 6 bases, with 14 bases between.

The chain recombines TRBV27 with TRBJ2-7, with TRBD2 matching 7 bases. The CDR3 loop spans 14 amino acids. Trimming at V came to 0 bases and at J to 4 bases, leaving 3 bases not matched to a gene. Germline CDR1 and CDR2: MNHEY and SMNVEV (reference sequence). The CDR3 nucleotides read TGTGCCAGCAGTTTATCGCGACTAGCTTACGAGCAGTACTTC. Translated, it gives CASSLSRLAYEQYF.

The CDR3 nucleotides are TGTGCCAGTAGTGATACAGGGGACACTGAAGCTTTCTTT. Protein sequence: CASSDTGDTEAFF. The chain has TRBV19 and TRBJ1-1; 7 nucleotides line up with TRBD1. J lost 3 bases, V lost 5 bases, and 3 bases had no gene match. Germline V lookup: CDR1 LNHDA, CDR2 SQIVND (reference sequence). The CDR3 spans 13 residues.

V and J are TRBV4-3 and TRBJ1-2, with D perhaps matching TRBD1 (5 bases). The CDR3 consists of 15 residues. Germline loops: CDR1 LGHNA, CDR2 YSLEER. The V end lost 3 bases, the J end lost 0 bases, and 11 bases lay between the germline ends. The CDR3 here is CASSQGMTANYGYTF. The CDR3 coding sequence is TGCGCCAGCAGCCAGGGGATGACAGCTAACTATGGCTACACCTTC.

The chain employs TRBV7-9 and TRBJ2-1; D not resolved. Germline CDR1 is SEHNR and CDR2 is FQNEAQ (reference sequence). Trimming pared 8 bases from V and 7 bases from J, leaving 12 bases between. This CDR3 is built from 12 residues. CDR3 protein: CASRPNGNEQFF. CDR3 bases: TGTGCCAGCCGCCCCAATGGGAATGAGCAGTTCTTC.

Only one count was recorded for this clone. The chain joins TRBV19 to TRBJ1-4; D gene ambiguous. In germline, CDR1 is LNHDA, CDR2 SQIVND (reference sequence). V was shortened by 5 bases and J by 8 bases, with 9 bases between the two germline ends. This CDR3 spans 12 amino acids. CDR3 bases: TGTGCCAGTAGTCCACTAGACGAAAAACTGTTTTTT. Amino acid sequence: CASSPLDEKLFF.

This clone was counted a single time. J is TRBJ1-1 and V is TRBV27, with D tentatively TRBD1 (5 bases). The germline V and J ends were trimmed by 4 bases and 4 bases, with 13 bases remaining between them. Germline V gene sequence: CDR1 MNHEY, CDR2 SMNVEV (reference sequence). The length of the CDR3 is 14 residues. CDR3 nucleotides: TGTGCCAGCAGTTCCCAGGGTATTAGCACTGAAGCTTTCTTT. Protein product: CASSSQGISTEAFF.

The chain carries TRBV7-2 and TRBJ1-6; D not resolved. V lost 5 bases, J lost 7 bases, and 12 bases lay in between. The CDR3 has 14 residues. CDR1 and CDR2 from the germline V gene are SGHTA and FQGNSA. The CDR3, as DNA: TGTGCCAGCAGCCCTGTAAATAGCAATTCACCCCTCCACTTT. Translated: CASSPVNSNSPLHF.